The subject of this entry is one T cell receptor (beta chain). Its antigen is still unknown. The entry originates in a study of shared clonotypes between healthy human individuals. TCRdb's copy holds only in-frame clones and misses some; the assay was immunoSEQ multiplex PCR. This sample has about 2,500,000 clones; around nine tenths occur once, and the top ten carry about 0.13%. A CD45RA+ naive subset and a CD45RA-negative memory subset were split from CD4+ cells. Per the germline V gene, CDR1 is SGHNT and CDR2 is YENEEA. Losses at the gene ends were 2 bases for V and 5 bases for J; bases not matched to a gene: 3. The CDR3 sequence is 13 residues long. Findings of the study overall: Clonotype sharing across a few donors was observed for roughly 5% of naive CD4 clonotypes. In contrast to clonotypes shared by all four donors, non-shared clonotypes had lower generation probabilities.

Sequencing was done on a sample of naive CD4+ T cells sorted from blood. Subset defined: CD45RA+ positively selected. This receptor was taken from a man in his late teens or twenties in good health. The chain is built from TRBV11-3 and TRBJ2-7; the match to TRBD1 covers 7 bases. This CDR3 reads CASSLNRGDEQYF. The CDR3 coding sequence is TGTGCCAGCAGCTTAAACAGGGGTGACGAGCAGTACTTC.